These T cell receptor beta chains were read from a single sample in a study of CD8 T cells in ankylosing spondylitis. TCRdb reprocessed the 5' RACE reads via MiXCR and lists one record per CDR3 protein. The data show approximately 40,000 distinct CDR3 sequences, approximately 5.9% seen once. Input material: blood, either unsorted or a sorted T cell fraction (not recorded which). The receptor set was obtained from a male donor with ankylosing spondylitis or in good health (not recorded which). The CDR3 runs from the conserved cysteine through the conserved F or W. Fields, in order: J gene, D gene, V gene, clone size, CDR3 DNA, CDR3 protein. A D gene is named only where the DNA matches it firmly. Clone size is not always given. Where it is, it says once, few, many or a class for expanded clones.

TRBJ1-1 | NA | TRBV5-1 | many | TGCGCCAGCAGCTGGGTTATAGGGGCGAACACTGAAGCTTTCTTT | CASSWVIGANTEAFF
TRBJ2-1 | NA | TRBV29-1 | many | TGCAGCGCCTTCTCGGCCGAGCAGCATGAGCAGTTCTTC | CSAFSAEQHEQFF
TRBJ1-1 | NA | TRBV4-3 | many | TGCGCCAGCAGCCAAGATCTCCACAGGGCGGACACTGAAGCTTTCTTT | CASSQDLHRADTEAFF
TRBJ1-3 | NA | TRBV18 | many | TGTGCCAGCTCACCCGATCCCGACAGGTTCTTTTCTGGAAACACCATATATTTT | CASSPDPDRFFSGNTIYF
TRBJ2-3 | NA | TRBV5-1 | many | TGCGCCAGCAGCTCTGGACAGTCTAGCACAGATACGCAGTATTTT | CASSSGQSSTDTQYF
TRBJ2-1 | NA | TRBV5-1 | many | TGCGCCAGCAGCGTCTACAATGAGCAGTTCTTC | CASSVYNEQFF
TRBJ1-2 | NA | TRBV18 | NA | TGTGCCAGCTCGCCTAGACAGTGTAGATATGGCCACACCTTC | CASSPRQCRYGHTF
TRBJ1-6 | NA | TRBV27 | many | TGTGCCAGCAGTTCAAGGGGAGGGACCCTCCACTTT | CASSSRGGTLHF
TRBJ2-3 | TRBD2 | TRBV7-2 | NA | TGTGCCACCATCAGACTAGCGGGGGCAGATACGCAGTATTTT | CATIRLAGADTQYF
TRBJ2-1 | NA | TRBV11-1 | many | TGTGCCAGCAGTCCCGCGTTACCCAATGAGCAGTTCTTC | CASSPALPNEQFF
TRBJ2-7 | NA | TRBV19 | many | TGTGCCAGTAGAAGGCCCTCCGATGGGGAGCAGTACTTC | CASRRPSDGEQYF
TRBJ1-1 | NA | TRBV4-3 | many | TGCGCCAGCAGGCCAGGGGTCGGGATGAACACTGAAGCTTTCTTT | CASRPGVGMNTEAFF
TRBJ1-3 | NA | TRBV4-2 | NA | TGTGCCAGCAGCCAAGGGGGCGGTGAAAACACCATATATTTT | CASSQGGGENTIYF
TRBJ2-7 | NA | TRBV5-1 | many | TGCGCCAGCAGCTTGGAATTAGCAGTCTACGAGCAGTACTTC | CASSLELAVYEQYF
TRBJ2-5 | NA | TRBV20-1 | NA | TGCAGTGCCGGCGGCATCGGAGAGACCCAGTACTTC | CSAGGIGETQYF
TRBJ2-3 | TRBD2 | TRBV3-1 | many | TGTGCCAGCAGCCAAGTCCCCGGGGGGGCGGTAAATACGCAGTATTTT | CASSQVPGGAVNTQYF
TRBJ2-3 | NA | TRBV5-6 | many | TGTGCCAGCAGCTTCCGGACACGCGTCCCCACAGATACGCAGTATTTT | CASSFRTRVPTDTQYF
TRBJ2-3 | NA | TRBV7-2 | many | TGTGCCAGCAGCTTAGATAAGGGGTTCACAGATACGCAGTATTTT | CASSLDKGFTDTQYF
TRBJ1-1 | NA | TRBV18 | many | TGTGCCAGCTCACCAGGTGGGGGAGTTTCTGAAGCTTTCTTT | CASSPGGGVSEAFF
TRBJ2-3 | TRBD2 | TRBV4-3 | many | TGCGCCAGCAGCCGGGTGCGGGGGAGCACAGATACGCAGTATTTT | CASSRVRGSTDTQYF
TRBJ1-1 | NA | TRBV25-1 | many | TGTGCCAGCCTTCCCCAGGCAGGGCGGCGCACTGAAGCTTTCTTT | CASLPQAGRRTEAFF
TRBJ1-1 | NA | TRBV6-4 | many | TGTGCCAGCAGTGACTCCTCTATGAACACTGAAGCTTTCTTT | CASSDSSMNTEAFF
TRBJ2-1 | NA | TRBV19 | many | TGTGCCAGTAGTATAAGGCAGGGGCTGGGCAATGAGCAGTTCTTC | CASSIRQGLGNEQFF